This T cell receptor (beta chain) is drawn from a study of HIV-infected patients and healthy controls. The germline CDR1 and CDR2 sequences are MNHEY and SVGEGT. The CDR3 is made up of 13 amino acids. The trim removed 7 bases at V and 12 bases at J, leaving 12 bases unmatched. This clonotype came up a few times. In TCRdb, the 5' RACE reads were re-called with MiXCR into one record per CDR3 protein. The table includes over 55,000 distinct CDR3 sequences, about 17% detected once. The sequence was collected from a human donor in good health. Sequencing input: CD4+ T cells from blood. This chain joins TRBV6-2 or TRBV6-3 and TRBJ2-1, with TRBD2 matching 7 bases. CDR3 coding DNA: TGTGCCAGCACCGATCCCGCTCCTAGCGGGCAGTTCTTC. Protein: CASTDPAPSGQFF.